Below are 18 T cell receptor beta chains sequenced from a single sample in a study of OX40 agonist ivuxolimab in advanced cancers. Assay: immunoSEQ multiplex PCR; the TCRdb copy retains only in-frame clones and omits some. The sample lists about 120,000 clones, approximately 90% occurring once. The material sequenced was CD4+ or CD8+ T cells sorted from blood, taken in a trial of the OX40 agonist ivuxolimab. The receptors derive from an adult with an advanced solid tumor such as melanoma, head and neck, liver or kidney cancer.

The rearrangement joins TRBV6-6 to TRBJ2-5, with D possibly matching TRBD1 (5 bases). This CDR3 has 16 amino acids. Trimming cost V 4 bases and J 1 base, with 16 bases left between them. The germline V gene has CDR1 MNHNY and CDR2 SVGAGI (reference sequence). The CDR3 spells CASSSISRQGQETQYF. For the CDR3, the DNA is TGTGCCAGCAGTTCAATATCGCGTCAGGGCCAAGAGACCCAGTACTTC.

The chain recombines TRBV28 with TRBJ1-5, with D possibly being TRBD1 (5 bases). The V end lost 3 bases, the J end lost 8 bases, and 11 bases lay between the germline ends. Per the germline V gene, CDR1 is MDHEN and CDR2 is SYDVKM. This CDR3 has 13 residues. The CDR3 is CASSLRGKEPQHF. As DNA, the CDR3 is TGTGCCAGCAGTTTGCGGGGCAAGGAGCCCCAGCATTTT.

The rearrangement joins TRBV6-1 to TRBJ1-2, with unresolved D. This CDR3 contains 11 residues. Trimming shortened V by 6 bases and J by 11 bases, and 13 bases separated the two germline ends. Germline V gene lookup returns CDR1 MNHNS and CDR2 SASEGT. CDR3 nucleotides: TGTGCCAGCAGGGAAACCCATCTATACACCTTC. It encodes CASRETHLYTF.

The V gene is TRBV6-1, the J gene TRBJ2-7; TRBD1 aligns across 7 bases. Germline V gene data show CDR1 as MNHNS and CDR2 as SASEGT. This CDR3 has 14 residues. Losses at the gene ends were 3 bases for V and 0 bases for J; bases not matched to a gene: 2. In DNA, the CDR3 is TGTGCCAGCAGTGACCGGGACAGCTCCTACGAGCAGTACTTC. This translates into CASSDRDSSYEQYF.

The rearrangement joins TRBV5-6 to TRBJ2-3, with 7 bases matching TRBD1. Losses at the gene ends were 0 bases for V and 5 bases for J; bases not matched to a gene: 3. CDR1 and CDR2 (germline): SGHDT, YYEEEE. The CDR3 extends over 14 amino acids. In DNA form, the CDR3 reads TGTGCCAGCAGCTTGGGACAGGGTAGAGATACGCAGTATTTT. It encodes CASSLGQGRDTQYF. Full variable domain (outside the CDR3, taken from reference TRBV5-6 and TRBJ2-3): DAGVTQSPTHLIKTRGQQVTLRCSPKSGHDTVSWYQQALGQGPQFIFQYYEEEERQRGNFPDRFSGHQFPNYSSELNVNALLLGDSALYLCASSLGQGRDTQYFGPGTRLTVL.

This clone was observed a handful of times. V usage is TRBV7-9 and J usage is TRBJ2-5, with 10 nucleotides matching TRBD2. J lost 0 bases, V lost 3 bases, and 7 bases had no gene match. The CDR3 totals 17 residues. Germline V lookup: CDR1 SEHNR, CDR2 FQNEAQ (reference sequence). The CDR3 spells CASSFRGSGGHQETQYF. The CDR3 DNA follows: TGTGCCAGCAGCTTTAGGGGTAGCGGGGGGCACCAAGAGACCCAGTACTTC.

This chain uses TRBV11-2 with TRBJ1-2, with D unclear. V was shortened by 0 bases and J by 4 bases, with 6 bases between the two germline ends. The CDR3 length is 13 residues. Germline CDR1 is SGHAT and CDR2 is FQNNGV. This CDR3 reads CASSLDFGYGYTF. In DNA, the CDR3 is TGTGCCAGCAGCTTAGATTTCGGCTATGGCTACACCTTC.

This rearrangement joins TRBV27 to TRBJ1-1; D gene uncertain. CDR1 and CDR2 from the germline V gene are MNHEY and SMNVEV (reference sequence). The CDR3 loop spans 14 amino acids. Trimming stripped 0 bases from V and 0 bases from J, with 5 bases between. CDR3 region: CASSLSTMNTEAFF. CDR3 DNA sequence: TGTGCCAGCAGTTTATCCACGATGAACACTGAAGCTTTCTTT.

The CDR3 region has the DNA TGTGCCAGCAGGACGGTACGAGGGAACTACAATGAGCAGTTCTTC. This gives the protein CASRTVRGNYNEQFF. This sequence joins TRBV11-2 and TRBJ2-1, with a possible D match to TRBD2 (5 bases). The ends were cut back, 6 bases at V and 3 bases at J, with 15 bases in the middle. The CDR3 spans 15 residues. CDR1 and CDR2 from the germline V gene are SGHAT and FQNNGV.

The chain has TRBV13 and TRBJ2-1; TRBD2 aligns across 7 bases. This CDR3 spans 14 amino acids. The J segment lost 9 bases and the V segment lost 5 bases, leaving 10 bases of the junction unmatched. CDR1 PRHDT and CDR2 FYEKMQ come from the germline V gene (reference sequence). CDR3 nucleotides: TGTGCCAGCAGCGATGGGCAGGGCGGGGGTGAGCAGTTCTTC. This gives the protein CASSDGQGGGEQFF.

This chain links TRBV28 with TRBJ2-7; maybe TRBD1 (6 bases). Germline V CDR1 and CDR2: MDHEN, SYDVKM. The CDR3 is made up of 15 amino acids. Between the trimmed V and J ends, which lost 5 bases and 0 bases, there was a span of 14 bases. This CDR3 reads CASSIGDTDSYEQYF. For the CDR3, the DNA is TGTGCCAGCAGTATAGGGGACACCGACTCCTACGAGCAGTACTTC.

V gene TRBV21-1 combines with J gene TRBJ2-7; TRBD1 was called by the table and not checked on the DNA. TRBV21-1 has pseudogene status. The CDR3 length is 8 residues. The CDR3 DNA follows: TGTGCCCAAGAGCAGGGCCTCTTC. It specifies CAQEQGLF.

The chain has TRBV13 and TRBJ1-6; TRBD1 matches 8 bases. The J segment lost 3 bases and the V segment lost 5 bases, leaving 6 bases of the junction unmatched. The V gene's germline CDR1 is PRHDT and CDR2 FYEKMQ (reference sequence). This CDR3 has 16 residues. In DNA form, the CDR3 reads TGTGCCAGCAGCACTACGGACAGGGACTATAATTCACCCCTCCACTTT. Amino acids: CASSTTDRDYNSPLHF.

J is TRBJ1-5 and V is TRBV18; D is perhaps TRBD1 (6 bases). The CDR3 length is 14 residues. The germline V gene encodes CDR1 KGHSH and CDR2 LQKENI. Trimming cost V 4 bases and J 4 bases, with 11 bases left between them. This CDR3 is CASSHDRLNQPQHF. The CDR3 DNA sequence: TGTGCCAGCTCACACGACAGGCTAAATCAGCCCCAGCATTTT. The variable domain in full, completed from reference TRBV18 and TRBJ1-5, reads NAGVMQNPRHLVRRRGQEARLRCSPMKGHSHVYWYRQLPEEGLKFMVYLQKENIIDESGMPKERFSAEFPKEGPSILRIQQVVRGDSAAYFCASSHDRLNQPQHFGDGTRLSIL.

The table lists this clone with a count of one. The chain has TRBV5-1 and TRBJ2-2, with 10 bases identical to TRBD1. The CDR3 is 14 amino acids. J was trimmed by 3 bases and V by 9 bases; bases with no gene match: 5. The germline V gene has CDR1 SGHRS and CDR2 YFSETQ. The chain's CDR3 is CANRQGADTGELFF. DNA of the CDR3: TGCGCCAACAGACAGGGGGCCGACACCGGGGAGCTGTTTTTT. The variable domain in full, with the rest retrieved from reference TRBV5-1 and TRBJ2-2, is KAGVTQTPRYLIKTRGQQVTLSCSPISGHRSVSWYQQTPGQGLQFLFEYFSETQRNKGNFPGRFSGRQFSNSRSEMNVSTLELGDSALYLCANRQGADTGELFFGEGSRLTVL.

The chain carries TRBV19 and TRBJ2-3; the D call may be TRBD1 or TRBD2 (5 bases each). Germline assignment: CDR1 LNHDA and CDR2 SQIVND (reference sequence). V was clipped by 8 bases and J by 7 bases, with 25 bases between them. The CDR3 runs 16 residues. CDR3 residues: CASRTGTTPSAHTQYF. CDR3 bases: TGTGCCAGTCGGACCGGGACCACTCCTTCCGCGCATACGCAGTATTTT.

This clone has more than one count but fewer than ten. The chain uses TRBV28 and TRBJ1-6; D not resolved. CDR3 length: 12 residues. Germline loops: CDR1 MDHEN, CDR2 SYDVKM. V was pared by 3 bases and J by 7 bases, with 4 bases between. Written as DNA, the CDR3 is TGTGCCAGCAGTTTTCTGAATTCACCCCTCCACTTT. This translates into CASSFLNSPLHF.

V gene TRBV6-6 combines with J gene TRBJ1-3; 10 bases are shared with TRBD1. J lost 0 bases, V lost 10 bases, and 6 bases had no gene match. There are 15 residues in the CDR3. Looked up from germline, CDR1 is MNHNY and CDR2 is SVGAGI (reference sequence). This CDR3 is CATWDRGRSGNTIYF. The CDR3, as DNA: TGTGCCACCTGGGACAGGGGACGCTCTGGAAACACCATATATTTT.